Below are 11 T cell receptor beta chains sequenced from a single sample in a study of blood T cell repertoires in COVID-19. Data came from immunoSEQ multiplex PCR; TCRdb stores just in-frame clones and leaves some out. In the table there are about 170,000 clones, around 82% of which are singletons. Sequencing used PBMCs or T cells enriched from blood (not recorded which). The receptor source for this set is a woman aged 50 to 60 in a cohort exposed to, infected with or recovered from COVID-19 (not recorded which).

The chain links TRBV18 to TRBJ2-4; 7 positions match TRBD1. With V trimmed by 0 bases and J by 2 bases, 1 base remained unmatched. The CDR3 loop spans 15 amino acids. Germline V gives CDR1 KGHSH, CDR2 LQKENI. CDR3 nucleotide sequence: TGTGCCAGCTCACCACCGACAGGGACCAAAAACATTCAGTACTTC. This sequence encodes CASSPPTGTKNIQYF.

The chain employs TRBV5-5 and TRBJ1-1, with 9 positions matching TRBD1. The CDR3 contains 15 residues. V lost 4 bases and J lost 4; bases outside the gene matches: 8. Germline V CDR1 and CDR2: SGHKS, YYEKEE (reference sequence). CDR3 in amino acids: CASSPRTGDGTEAFF. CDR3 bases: TGTGCCAGCAGCCCCAGGACAGGGGATGGCACTGAAGCTTTCTTT.

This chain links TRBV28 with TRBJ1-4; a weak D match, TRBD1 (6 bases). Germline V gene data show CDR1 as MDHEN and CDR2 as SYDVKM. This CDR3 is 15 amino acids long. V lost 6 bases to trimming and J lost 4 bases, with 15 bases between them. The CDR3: CASRRNRALNEKLFF. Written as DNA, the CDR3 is TGTGCCAGCAGACGCAACAGGGCTCTTAATGAAAAACTGTTTTTT.

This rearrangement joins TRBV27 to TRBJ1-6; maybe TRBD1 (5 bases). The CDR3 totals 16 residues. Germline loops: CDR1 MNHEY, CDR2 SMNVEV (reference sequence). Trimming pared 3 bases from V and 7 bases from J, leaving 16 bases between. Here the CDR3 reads CASSFSGDGRNSPLHF. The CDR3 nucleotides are TGTGCCAGCAGTTTCTCGGGGGATGGAAGGAATTCACCCCTCCACTTT.

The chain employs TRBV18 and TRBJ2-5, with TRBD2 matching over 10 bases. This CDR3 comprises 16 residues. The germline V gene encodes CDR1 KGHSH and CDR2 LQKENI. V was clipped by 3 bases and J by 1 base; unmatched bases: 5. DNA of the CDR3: TGTGCCAGCTCACCCGGTGGGACTAGCGCCCAAGAGACCCAGTACTTC. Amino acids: CASSPGGTSAQETQYF.

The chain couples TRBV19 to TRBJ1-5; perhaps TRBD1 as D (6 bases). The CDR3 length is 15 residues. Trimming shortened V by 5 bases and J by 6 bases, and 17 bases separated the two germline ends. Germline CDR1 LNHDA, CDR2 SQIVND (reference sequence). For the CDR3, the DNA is TGTGCCAGTAGTTTCCGGGACACCGGTAGTCAGCCCCAGCATTTT. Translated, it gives CASSFRDTGSQPQHF.

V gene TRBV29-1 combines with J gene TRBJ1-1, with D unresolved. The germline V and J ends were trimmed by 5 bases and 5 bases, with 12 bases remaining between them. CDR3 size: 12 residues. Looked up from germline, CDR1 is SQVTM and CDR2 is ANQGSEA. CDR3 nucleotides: TGCAGCGTTTCCAGGACGGGGACTGAAGCTTTCTTT. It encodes CSVSRTGTEAFF.

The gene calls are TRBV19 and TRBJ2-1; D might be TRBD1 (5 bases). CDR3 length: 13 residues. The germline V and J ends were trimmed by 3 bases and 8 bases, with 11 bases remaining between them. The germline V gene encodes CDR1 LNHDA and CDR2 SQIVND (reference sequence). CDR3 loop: CASSIAQGDEQFF. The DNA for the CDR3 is TGTGCCAGTAGTATTGCCCAGGGCGATGAGCAGTTCTTC.

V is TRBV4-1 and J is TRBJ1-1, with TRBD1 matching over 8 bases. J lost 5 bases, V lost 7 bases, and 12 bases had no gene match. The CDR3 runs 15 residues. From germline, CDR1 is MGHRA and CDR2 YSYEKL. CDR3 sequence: CASKFLQGGETEAFF. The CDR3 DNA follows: TGCGCCAGCAAATTCCTACAGGGGGGTGAGACTGAAGCTTTCTTT.

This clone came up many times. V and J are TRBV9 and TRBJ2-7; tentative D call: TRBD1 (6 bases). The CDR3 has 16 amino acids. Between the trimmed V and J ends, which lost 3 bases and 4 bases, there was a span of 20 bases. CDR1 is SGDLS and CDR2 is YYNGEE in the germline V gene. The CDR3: CASSASTGNFRYEQYF. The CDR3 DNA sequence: TGTGCCAGCAGCGCCTCTACAGGGAATTTCCGATACGAGCAGTACTTC.

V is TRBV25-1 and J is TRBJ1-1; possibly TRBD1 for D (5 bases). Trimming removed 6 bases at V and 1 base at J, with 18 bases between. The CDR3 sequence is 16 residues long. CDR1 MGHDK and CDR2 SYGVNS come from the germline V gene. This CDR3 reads CASSSYSGVGNTEAFF. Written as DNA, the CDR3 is TGTGCCAGCAGCTCTTATTCGGGGGTGGGGAACACTGAAGCTTTCTTT. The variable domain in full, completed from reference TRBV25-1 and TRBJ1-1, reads EADIYQTPRYLVIGTGKKITLECSQTMGHDKMYWYQQDPGMELHLIHYSYGVNSTEKGDLSSESTVSRIRTEHFPLTLESARPSHTSQYLCASSSYSGVGNTEAFFGQGTRLTVV.